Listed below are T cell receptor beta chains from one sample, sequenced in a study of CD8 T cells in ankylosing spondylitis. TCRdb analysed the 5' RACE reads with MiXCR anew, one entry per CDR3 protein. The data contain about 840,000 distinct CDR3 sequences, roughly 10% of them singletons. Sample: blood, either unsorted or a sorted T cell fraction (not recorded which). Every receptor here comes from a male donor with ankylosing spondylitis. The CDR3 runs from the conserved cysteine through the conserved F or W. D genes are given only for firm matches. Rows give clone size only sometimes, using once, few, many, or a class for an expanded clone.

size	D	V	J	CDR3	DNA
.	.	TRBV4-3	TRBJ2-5	CASSQGAGNQETQYF	TGCGCCAGCAGCCAAGGGGCGGGAAACCAAGAGACCCAGTACTTC
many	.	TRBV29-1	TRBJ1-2	CSVESGLGYTF	TGCAGCGTTGAATCGGGACTTGGCTACACCTTC
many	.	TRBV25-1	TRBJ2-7	CASNRGYEQYF	TGTGCCAGCAACCGGGGGTACGAGCAGTACTTC
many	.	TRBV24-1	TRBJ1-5	CATSDLGHPNQPQHF	TGTGCCACCAGTGATTTGGGCCACCCCAATCAGCCCCAGCATTTT
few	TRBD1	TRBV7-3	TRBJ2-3	CASSRPGTASTDTQYF	TGTGCCAGCAGCCGTCCCGGGACAGCTAGCACAGATACGCAGTATTTT
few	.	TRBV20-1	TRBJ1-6	CSVLTRMEVAPLHF	TGCAGTGTTCTCACTCGGATGGAAGTAGCACCCCTCCACTTT
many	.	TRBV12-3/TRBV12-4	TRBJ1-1	CASTPMGTQSEAFF	TGTGCCAGCACCCCAATGGGGACTCAATCTGAAGCTTTCTTT
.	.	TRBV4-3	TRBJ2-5	CASSRAVGPQETQYF	TGCGCCAGCAGCCGAGCCGTGGGTCCCCAAGAGACCCAGTACTTC
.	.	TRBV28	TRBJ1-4	CASSSRGRARNEKLFF	TGTGCCAGCAGTTCCCGCGGGAGGGCAAGGAATGAAAAACTGTTTTTT
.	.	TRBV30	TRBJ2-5	CAWSTDIRETQYF	TGTGCCTGGAGCACCGACATCCGAGAGACCCAGTACTTC
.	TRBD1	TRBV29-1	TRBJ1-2	CSVEPGGTGYTF	TGCAGCGTTGAACCAGGGGGAACTGGCTACACCTTC
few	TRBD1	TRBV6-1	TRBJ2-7	CAVRDRDFYEQYF	TGTGCCGTCCGGGACAGGGATTTCTACGAGCAGTACTTC
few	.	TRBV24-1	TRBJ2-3	CATSDSTGSSTDTQYF	TGTGCCACCAGTGACTCTACAGGGTCCAGCACAGATACGCAGTATTTT
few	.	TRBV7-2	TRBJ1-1	CASSLYRENTEAFF	TGTGCCAGCAGCTTATACAGGGAAAACACTGAAGCTTTCTTT
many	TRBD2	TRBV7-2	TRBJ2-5	CASSLALAGGETQYF	TGTGCCAGCAGCTTAGCACTAGCGGGTGGGGAGACCCAGTACTTC
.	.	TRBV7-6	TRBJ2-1	CASSIGLANEQFF	TGTGCCAGCTCCATAGGCTTGGCCAATGAGCAGTTCTTC
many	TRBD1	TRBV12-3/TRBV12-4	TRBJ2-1	CASRGDRDWNEQFF	TGTGCCAGCAGGGGGGACAGGGATTGGAATGAGCAGTTCTTC
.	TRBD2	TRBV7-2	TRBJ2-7	CASSLGLAGGQYF	TGTGCCAGCAGCTTAGGACTAGCGGGAGGGCAGTACTTC
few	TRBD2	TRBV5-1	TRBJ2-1	CASSLDGEGYNEQFF	TGCGCCAGCAGCTTGGACGGGGAGGGCTACAATGAGCAGTTCTTC
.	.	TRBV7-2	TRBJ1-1	CASSYRGASGTEAFF	TGTGCCAGCAGCTATAGAGGGGCCTCCGGGACTGAAGCTTTCTTT
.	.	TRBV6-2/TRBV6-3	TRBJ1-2	CASSSPRGDYGYTF	TGTGCCAGCAGCTCACCGAGGGGAGACTATGGCTACACCTTC
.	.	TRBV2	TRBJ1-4	CASSENRGNEKLFF	TGTGCCAGCAGTGAAAACAGAGGGAATGAAAAACTGTTTTTT
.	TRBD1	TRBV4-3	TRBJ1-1	CASSQDHRGSEAFF	TGCGCCAGCAGCCAAGATCACAGGGGCAGTGAAGCTTTCTTT
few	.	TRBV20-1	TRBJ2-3	CSARDILAATDTQYF	TGCAGTGCTAGAGATATACTAGCAGCCACAGATACGCAGTATTTT
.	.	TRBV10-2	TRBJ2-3	CASRTGDTQYF	TGCGCCAGCAGGACGGGAGATACGCAGTATTTT
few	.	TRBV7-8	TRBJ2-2	CASSFRAPLRGELFF	TGTGCCAGCAGCTTCAGAGCTCCTCTTCGGGGGGAGCTGTTTTTT
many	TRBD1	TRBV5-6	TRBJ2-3	CASSFTGEDTQYF	TGTGCCAGCAGCTTTACAGGGGAGGATACGCAGTATTTT
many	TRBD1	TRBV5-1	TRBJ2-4	CASSLQGAYENIQYF	TGCGCCAGCAGCTTACAGGGGGCTTATGAAAACATTCAGTACTTC
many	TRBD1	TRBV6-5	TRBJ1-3	CASSPGTGRLDF	TGTGCCAGCAGCCCCGGGACAGGGAGGTTGGATTTT
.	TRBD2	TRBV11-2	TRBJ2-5	CASSWGGVYQETQYF	TGTGCCAGCAGCTGGGGGGGAGTGTACCAAGAGACCCAGTACTTC
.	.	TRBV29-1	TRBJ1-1	CSVRWGPGAFF	TGCAGCGTTCGGTGGGGGCCCGGAGCTTTCTTT
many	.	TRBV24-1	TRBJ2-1	CATSDPRTAAVDEQFF	TGTGCCACCAGTGATCCGAGGACGGCAGCGGTCGATGAGCAGTTCTTC
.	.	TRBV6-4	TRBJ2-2	CASRADRFGGELFF	TGTGCCAGCAGAGCGGACAGATTCGGCGGGGAGCTGTTTTTT
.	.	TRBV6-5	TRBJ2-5	CASRQAETQYF	TGTGCCAGCAGGCAAGCAGAGACCCAGTACTTC
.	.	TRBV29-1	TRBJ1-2	CSVARGGDTYTF	TGCAGCGTTGCTCGTGGGGGGGACACCTACACCTTC
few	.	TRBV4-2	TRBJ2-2	CASSPNLRQDTGELFF	TGTGCCAGCAGCCCCAACCTTCGACAGGACACCGGGGAGCTGTTTTTT
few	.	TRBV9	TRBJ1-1	CASSVEPPGYTEAFF	TGTGCCAGCAGCGTAGAACCCCCGGGGTACACTGAAGCTTTCTTT
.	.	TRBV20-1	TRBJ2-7	CSARAPANPYEQYF	TGCAGTGCTAGGGCTCCGGCTAACCCCTACGAGCAGTACTTC
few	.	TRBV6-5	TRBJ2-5	CASSYSLQGLEETQYF	TGTGCCAGCAGTTACTCCTTGCAGGGCCTGGAAGAGACCCAGTACTTC
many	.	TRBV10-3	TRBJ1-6	CAISDRGAGSPLHF	TGTGCCATCAGTGATAGGGGCGCAGGCTCACCCCTCCACTTT
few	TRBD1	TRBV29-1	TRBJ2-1	CSAAGQGSYNEQFF	TGCAGCGCGGCGGGACAGGGCTCCTACAATGAGCAGTTCTTC
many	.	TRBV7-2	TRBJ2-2	CASSLARGETGELFF	TGTGCCAGCAGCTTAGCCAGGGGAGAAACCGGGGAGCTGTTTTTT